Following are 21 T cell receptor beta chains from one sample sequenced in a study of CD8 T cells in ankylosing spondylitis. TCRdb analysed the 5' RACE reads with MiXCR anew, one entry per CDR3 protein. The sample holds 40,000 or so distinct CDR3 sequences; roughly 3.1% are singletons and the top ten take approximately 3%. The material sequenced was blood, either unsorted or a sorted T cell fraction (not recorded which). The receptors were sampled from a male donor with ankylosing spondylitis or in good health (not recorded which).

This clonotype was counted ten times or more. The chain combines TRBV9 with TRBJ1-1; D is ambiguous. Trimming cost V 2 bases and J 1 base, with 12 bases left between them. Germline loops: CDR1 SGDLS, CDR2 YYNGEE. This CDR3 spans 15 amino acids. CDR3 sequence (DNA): TGTGCCAGCAGCGTTAACACAGTGGGGAACACTGAAGCTTTCTTT. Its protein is CASSVNTVGNTEAFF.

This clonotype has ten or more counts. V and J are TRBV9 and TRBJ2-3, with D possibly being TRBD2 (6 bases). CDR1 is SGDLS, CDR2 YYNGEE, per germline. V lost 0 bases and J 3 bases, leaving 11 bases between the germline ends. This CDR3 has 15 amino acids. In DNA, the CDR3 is TGTGCCAGCAGCGTAGCGGGAGATGGGACAGATACGCAGTATTTT. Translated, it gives CASSVAGDGTDTQYF. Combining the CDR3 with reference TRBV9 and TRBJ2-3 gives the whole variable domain DSGVTQTPKHLITATGQRVTLRCSPRSGDLSVYWYQQSLDQGLQFLIQYYNGEERAKGNILERFSAQQFPDLHSELNLSSLELGDSALYFCASSVAGDGTDTQYFGPGTRLTVL.

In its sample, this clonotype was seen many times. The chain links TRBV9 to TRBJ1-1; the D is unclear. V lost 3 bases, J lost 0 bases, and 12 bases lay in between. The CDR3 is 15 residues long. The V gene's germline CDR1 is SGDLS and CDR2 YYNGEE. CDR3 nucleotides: TGTGCCAGCAGCGGTGGAGTTAACTTGAACACTGAAGCTTTCTTT. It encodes CASSGGVNLNTEAFF.

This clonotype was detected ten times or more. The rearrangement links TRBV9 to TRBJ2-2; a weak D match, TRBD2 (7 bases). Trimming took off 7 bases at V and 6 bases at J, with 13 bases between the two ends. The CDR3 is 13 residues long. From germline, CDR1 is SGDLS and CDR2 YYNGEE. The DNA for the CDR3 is TGTGCCAGCGCCTTGGGGGGGCCCGGGGAGCTGTTTTTT. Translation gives CASALGGPGELFF.

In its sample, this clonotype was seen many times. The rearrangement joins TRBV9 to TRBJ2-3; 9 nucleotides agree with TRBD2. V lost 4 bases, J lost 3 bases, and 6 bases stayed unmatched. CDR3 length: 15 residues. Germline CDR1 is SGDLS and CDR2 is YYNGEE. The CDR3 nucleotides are TGTGCCAGCAGCACCTCACTAGCGGGTACAGATACGCAGTATTTT. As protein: CASSTSLAGTDTQYF.

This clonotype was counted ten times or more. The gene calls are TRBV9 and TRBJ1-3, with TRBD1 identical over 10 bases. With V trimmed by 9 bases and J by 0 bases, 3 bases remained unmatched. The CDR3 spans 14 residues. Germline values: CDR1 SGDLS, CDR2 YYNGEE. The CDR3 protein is CATGQGDSGNTIYF. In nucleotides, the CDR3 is TGTGCCACCGGACAGGGGGACTCTGGAAACACCATATATTTT.

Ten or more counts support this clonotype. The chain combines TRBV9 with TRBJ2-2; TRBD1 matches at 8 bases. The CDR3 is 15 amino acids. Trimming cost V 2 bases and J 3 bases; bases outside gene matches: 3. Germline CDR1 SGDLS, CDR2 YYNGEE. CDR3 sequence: CASSVSTGDTGELFF. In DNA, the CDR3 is TGTGCCAGCAGCGTCTCGACAGGGGACACCGGGGAGCTGTTTTTT.

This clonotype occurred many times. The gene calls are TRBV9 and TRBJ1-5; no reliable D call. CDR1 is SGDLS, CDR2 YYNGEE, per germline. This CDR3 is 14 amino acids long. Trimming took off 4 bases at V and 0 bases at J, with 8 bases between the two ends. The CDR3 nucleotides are TGTGCCAGCAGCTCCGGCCTTAGCAATCAGCCCCAGCATTTT. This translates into CASSSGLSNQPQHF.

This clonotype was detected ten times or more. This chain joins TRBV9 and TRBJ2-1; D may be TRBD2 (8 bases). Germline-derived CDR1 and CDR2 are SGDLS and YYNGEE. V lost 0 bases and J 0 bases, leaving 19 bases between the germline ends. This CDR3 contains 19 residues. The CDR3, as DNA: TGTGCCAGCAGCGTAGCGGGAGGGGGCTTGGGGAGCTCCTACAATGAGCAGTTCTTC. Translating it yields CASSVAGGGLGSSYNEQFF.

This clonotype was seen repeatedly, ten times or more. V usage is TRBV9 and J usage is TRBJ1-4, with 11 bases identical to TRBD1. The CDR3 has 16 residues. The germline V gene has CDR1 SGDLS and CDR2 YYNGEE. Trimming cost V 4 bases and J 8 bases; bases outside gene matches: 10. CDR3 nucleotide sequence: TGTGCCAGCAGCCGGCCCGGGACAGGGGGAACGGAAAAACTGTTTTTT. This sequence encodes CASSRPGTGGTEKLFF.

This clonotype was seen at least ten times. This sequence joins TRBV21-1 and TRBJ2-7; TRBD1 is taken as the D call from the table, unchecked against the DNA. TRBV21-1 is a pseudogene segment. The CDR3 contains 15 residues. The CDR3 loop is CATKGGGNLTPEQYV. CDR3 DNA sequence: TGTGCCACCAAAGGCGGGGGAAACCTTACTCCCGAGCAGTACGTC.

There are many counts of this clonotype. CDR3 amino acids: CASSVATGGLTDTQYF. The CDR3 nucleotides are TGTGCCAGCAGCGTAGCGACAGGGGGCCTCACAGATACGCAGTATTTT. This chain links TRBV9 with TRBJ2-3; TRBD1 matches 10 bases. The junction had 3 bases not matched to a gene; V was cut back by 0 bases and J by 2 bases. Germline CDR1 is SGDLS and CDR2 is YYNGEE. The CDR3 runs to 16 residues.

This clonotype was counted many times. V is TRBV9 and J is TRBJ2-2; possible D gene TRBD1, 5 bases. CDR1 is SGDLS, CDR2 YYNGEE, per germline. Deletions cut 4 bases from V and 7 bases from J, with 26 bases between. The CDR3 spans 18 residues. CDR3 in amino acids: CASSPRGSAGLLDGELFF. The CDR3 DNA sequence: TGTGCCAGCAGCCCAAGGGGTTCGGCAGGGTTATTAGACGGGGAGCTGTTTTTT.

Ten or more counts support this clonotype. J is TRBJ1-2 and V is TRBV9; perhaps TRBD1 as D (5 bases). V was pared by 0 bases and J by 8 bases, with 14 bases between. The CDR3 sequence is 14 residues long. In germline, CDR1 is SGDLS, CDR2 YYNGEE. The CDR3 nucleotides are TGTGCCAGCAGCGTAGAGGGGTTCGGGGAAGGCTACACCTTC. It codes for CASSVEGFGEGYTF.

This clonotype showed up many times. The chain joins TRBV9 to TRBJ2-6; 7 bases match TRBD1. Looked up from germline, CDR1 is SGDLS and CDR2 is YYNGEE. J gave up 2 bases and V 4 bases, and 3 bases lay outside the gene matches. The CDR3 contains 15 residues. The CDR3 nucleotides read TGTGCCAGCAGCCTCACAGGGGCTGGGGCCAACGTCCTGACTTTC. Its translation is CASSLTGAGANVLTF.

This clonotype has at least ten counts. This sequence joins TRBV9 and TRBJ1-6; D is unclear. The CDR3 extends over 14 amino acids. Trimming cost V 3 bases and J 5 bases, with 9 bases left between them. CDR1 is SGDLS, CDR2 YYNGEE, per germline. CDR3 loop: CASSGRLNNSPLHF. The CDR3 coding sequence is TGTGCCAGCAGCGGGCGTTTGAATAATTCACCCCTCCACTTT.

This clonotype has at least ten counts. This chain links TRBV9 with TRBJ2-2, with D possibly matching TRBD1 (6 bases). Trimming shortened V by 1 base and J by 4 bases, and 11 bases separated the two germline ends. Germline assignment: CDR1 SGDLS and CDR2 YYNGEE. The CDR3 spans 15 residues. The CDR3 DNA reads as TGTGCCAGCAGCGTACGAGAAGGGGGCACCGGGGAGCTGTTTTTT. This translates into CASSVREGGTGELFF.

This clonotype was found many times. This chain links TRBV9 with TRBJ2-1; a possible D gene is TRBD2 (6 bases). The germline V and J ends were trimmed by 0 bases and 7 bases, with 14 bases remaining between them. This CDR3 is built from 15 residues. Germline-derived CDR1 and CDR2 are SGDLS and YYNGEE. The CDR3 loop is CASSVEAGPWNEQFF. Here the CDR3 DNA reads TGTGCCAGCAGCGTAGAGGCGGGGCCTTGGAATGAGCAGTTCTTC.

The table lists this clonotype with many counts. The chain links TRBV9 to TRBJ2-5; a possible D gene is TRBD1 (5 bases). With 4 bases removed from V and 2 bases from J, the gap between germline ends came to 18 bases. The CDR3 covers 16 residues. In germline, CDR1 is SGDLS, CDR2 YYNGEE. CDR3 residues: CASSPWGGSPQETQYF. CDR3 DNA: TGTGCCAGCAGCCCATGGGGCGGCAGCCCACAAGAGACCCAGTACTTC.

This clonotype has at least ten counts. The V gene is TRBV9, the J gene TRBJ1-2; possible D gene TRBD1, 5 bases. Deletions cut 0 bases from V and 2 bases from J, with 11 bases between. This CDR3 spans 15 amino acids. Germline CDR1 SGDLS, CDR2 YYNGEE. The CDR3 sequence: CASSVEGRVNYGYTF. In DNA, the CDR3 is TGTGCCAGCAGCGTAGAGGGGAGGGTGAACTATGGCTACACCTTC.

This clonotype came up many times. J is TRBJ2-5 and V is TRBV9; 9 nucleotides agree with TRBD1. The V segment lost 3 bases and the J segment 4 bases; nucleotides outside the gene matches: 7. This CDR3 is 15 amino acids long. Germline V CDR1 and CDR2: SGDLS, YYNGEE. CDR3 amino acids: CASSARTGGTETQYF. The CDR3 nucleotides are TGTGCCAGCAGCGCGCGTACAGGGGGCACAGAGACCCAGTACTTC.